The 18 T cell receptor beta chains in this list originate from one sample, sequenced in a study of blood T cell repertoires in COVID-19. Using immunoSEQ multiplex PCR, the repertoire was profiled, and TCRdb retains in-frame clones only, with some absent. The repertoire includes about 240,000 clones, 86% of them detected once, and about 12% sits in the top ten. The sequencing input was peripheral blood. These TCRs come from an elderly man with acute or convalescent COVID-19.

The chain combines TRBV21-1 with TRBJ2-2; TRBD1 is the table's D call and was not checked against the DNA. TRBV21-1 is reported as a pseudogene. The CDR3 sequence is 17 residues long. CDR3 bases: TGTGCCAGCAGCAAAGGCACCGGGACAGAAGAGGACGGGGAGCTGTTTTTT. Its translation: CASSKGTGTEEDGELFF.

This chain connects TRBV11-3 to TRBJ2-2; 9 bases align to TRBD1. From germline, CDR1 is SGHNT and CDR2 YENEEA. After removal of 6 bases from V and 4 bases from J, the junction contained 3 bases not matched to a gene. This CDR3 spans 14 amino acids. The CDR3 region is CASRGQGSTGELFF. In DNA form, the CDR3 reads TGTGCCAGCAGGGGACAGGGCAGCACCGGGGAGCTGTTTTTT.

In its sample, this clone was seen once. This sequence joins TRBV5-8 and TRBJ1-4; D gene unclear. Germline assignment: CDR1 SGHTS and CDR2 YDEGEE. The CDR3 length is 15 residues. Trimming removed 4 bases at V and 5 bases at J, with 15 bases between. Here the CDR3 reads CASSQPMTKNEKLFF. CDR3 in DNA: TGTGCCAGCAGCCAGCCAATGACTAAAAATGAAAAACTGTTTTTT.

The J gene is TRBJ1-5, the V gene TRBV7-8; TRBD1 matches 9 bases. V lost 1 base to trimming and J lost 3 bases; unmatched junction nucleotides: 4. The CDR3 runs 16 residues. Germline assignment: CDR1 SGHVS and CDR2 FQNEAQ. The CDR3 sequence: CASSLGTGAPNQPQHF. The CDR3 bases are TGTGCCAGCAGCTTAGGGACAGGGGCTCCCAATCAGCCCCAGCATTTT.

The V gene is TRBV2, the J gene TRBJ2-7; 9 bases align to TRBD1. Germline CDR1 reads SNHLY; CDR2 reads FYNNEI. The CDR3 extends over 16 amino acids. V lost 4 bases and J lost 3; bases outside the gene matches: 10. DNA for the CDR3: TGTGCCAGCAGTGCCCCACCGGGACAGGGACGCTACGAGCAGTACTTC. Translation: CASSAPPGQGRYEQYF.

This clone is a singleton in its sample. The chain is built from TRBV6-6 and TRBJ2-3; TRBD2 matches at 10 bases. The J segment lost 3 bases and the V segment lost 2 bases, leaving 2 bases of the junction unmatched. This CDR3 region has 15 residues. Germline V gene sequence: CDR1 MNHNY, CDR2 SVGAGI (reference sequence). CDR3 protein: CASSYRAGGTDTQYF. The CDR3 coding sequence is TGTGCCAGCAGTTACCGAGCGGGAGGGACAGATACGCAGTATTTT.

This clone was observed a few times. CDR3 in amino acids: CASSPPGQLYSNQPQHF. CDR3 in DNA: TGTGCCAGCAGCCCCCCTGGGCAGCTTTATAGCAATCAGCCCCAGCATTTT. The chain has TRBV7-3 and TRBJ1-5; no definite D call. Per the germline V gene, CDR1 is SGHTA and CDR2 is FQGTGA. There are 17 residues in the CDR3. Trimming stripped 5 bases from V and 0 bases from J, with 17 bases between.

This clone was seen a handful of times. The V gene is TRBV7-3, the J gene TRBJ1-1, with TRBD1 as a possible D gene (5 bases). CDR3 length: 15 amino acids. V lost 4 bases and J lost 5, with 17 bases in between. Germline V gives CDR1 SGHTA, CDR2 FQGTGA. CDR3 DNA sequence: TGTGCCAGCAGCTCGGCGGCAGGGCGATGGACTGAAGCTTTCTTT. Residues: CASSSAAGRWTEAFF. The variable domain in full, completed from reference TRBV7-3 and TRBJ1-1, reads GAGVSQTPSNKVTEKGKYVELRCDPISGHTALYWYRQSLGQGPEFLIYFQGTGAADDSGLPNDRFFAVRPEGSVSTLKIQRTERGDSAVYLCASSSAAGRWTEAFFGQGTRLTVV.

Details on this clone: An end of the junction differs from the germline gene, which may be a read error. The J gene is TRBJ2-1, the V gene TRBV7-7, with 9 bases lining up with TRBD1. This CDR3 is built from 18 residues. CDR1 is SSHAT, CDR2 FNYEAQ, per germline (reference sequence). The CDR3 here is CASSLAPQGASSYNEQFF. The CDR3 nucleotides read TGTGCTAGCAGCTTAGCGCCACAGGGGGCCAGCTCCTACAATGAGCAGTTCTTC.

The sample holds one count of this clone. The gene calls are TRBV29-1 and TRBJ2-7, with 10 nucleotides matching TRBD2. Germline CDR1 SQVTM, CDR2 ANQGSEA. This CDR3 contains 15 residues. V shed 4 bases and J 2 bases; nucleotides not matched to a gene: 8. The CDR3 sequence is CSVAPRTSGTYEQYF. CDR3 sequence (DNA): TGCAGCGTTGCCCCAAGGACTAGCGGAACCTACGAGCAGTACTTC.

A single count supports this clone. This CDR3 is also generated by other DNA sequences in the sample. The chain joins TRBV5-1 to TRBJ2-2, with D maybe TRBD1 (5 bases). The CDR3 totals 15 residues. The germline gives CDR1 SGHRS, CDR2 YFSETQ. The V end was cut by 2 bases, the J end by 2 bases, with 10 bases between. CDR3 residues: CASSLDSSNTGELFF. CDR3 sequence (DNA): TGCGCCAGCAGCTTAGACAGCTCTAACACCGGGGAGCTGTTTTTT.

The chain recombines TRBV27 with TRBJ1-1; D may be TRBD1 (6 bases). CDR1 MNHEY and CDR2 SMNVEV come from the germline V gene (reference sequence). V dropped 7 bases and J dropped 0 bases, with 9 bases sitting between them. This CDR3 is built from 13 residues. In nucleotides, the CDR3 is TGTGCCAGCAAGGGGGAGATGAACACTGAAGCTTTCTTT. It codes for CASKGEMNTEAFF.

This sequence joins TRBV7-9 and TRBJ1-2; D is unresolved. Trimming took off 0 bases at V and 5 bases at J, with 10 bases between the two ends. CDR3 size: 14 residues. CDR1 SEHNR and CDR2 FQNEAQ come from the germline V gene (reference sequence). CDR3 in amino acids: CASSLADWEYGYTF. In nucleotides, the CDR3 is TGTGCCAGCAGCTTAGCGGACTGGGAGTATGGCTACACCTTC.

This clone showed up just a few times. V gene TRBV18 combines with J gene TRBJ2-5; D gene unclear. This CDR3 comprises 14 residues. Germline CDR1 is KGHSH and CDR2 is LQKENI. Trimming stripped 0 bases from V and 5 bases from J, with 10 bases between. The DNA for the CDR3 is TGTGCCAGCTCACCACCCATAGAGAGGGAGACCCAGTACTTC. Amino acid sequence: CASSPPIERETQYF.

The gene calls are TRBV7-9 and TRBJ2-3; 9 bases are a match to TRBD1. Germline CDR1 SEHNR, CDR2 FQNEAQ (reference sequence). The length of the CDR3 is 17 residues. V dropped 5 bases and J dropped 0; count of bases not matched to a gene: 9. The CDR3 nucleotides read TGTGCCAGCAGCCCAGGGAAGACAGGGGGAAGCACAGATACGCAGTATTTT. It yields the protein CASSPGKTGGSTDTQYF.

This sequence joins TRBV19 and TRBJ2-3; a weak D match, TRBD1 (5 bases). The length of the CDR3 is 15 residues. The ends were cut back, 5 bases at V and 2 bases at J, with 14 bases in the middle. Germline V CDR1 and CDR2: LNHDA, SQIVND (reference sequence). CDR3 protein: CASSLSLTATDTQYF. The DNA for the CDR3 is TGTGCCAGTAGTCTTTCGTTGACAGCCACAGATACGCAGTATTTT.

V gene TRBV3-1 (or the pseudogene TRBV3-2) combines with J gene TRBJ1-1; D gene ambiguous. Germline-derived CDR1 and CDR2 are LGHDT and YNNKEL (reference sequence). V was cut by 2 bases and J by 1 base, with 8 bases left in between. This CDR3 region has 14 residues. The CDR3 is CASSQYQSNTEAFF. The CDR3 nucleotides read TGTGCCAGCAGCCAATACCAGTCGAACACTGAAGCTTTCTTT.

The chain employs TRBV7-6 and TRBJ2-7, with TRBD1 matching over 9 bases. V was clipped by 5 bases and J by 5 bases; unmatched bases: 10. Germline V gives CDR1 SGHVS, CDR2 FNYEAQ. CDR3 length equals 15 residues. The CDR3 protein is CASSQNRGREDEQYF. CDR3 in DNA: TGTGCCAGCAGCCAAAACAGGGGGCGAGAGGACGAGCAGTACTTC.